The table lists the clone carrying this T cell receptor (beta chain) with a count of one. TCRdb's copy holds only in-frame clones and misses some; the assay was immunoSEQ multiplex PCR. The table lists 50,000 to 65,000 clones, 72% of them singletons. V was pared by 5 bases and J by 11 bases, with 13 bases of the junction left unmatched. The germline CDR1 and CDR2 sequences are SGHVS and FNYEAQ. The CDR3 loop spans 14 amino acids. Seattle participants joined during active infection and were tracked over time. This record comes from a study of blood T cell repertoires in COVID-19. Study details: Specimens from acute and convalescent COVID-19 originated in the United States, Italy and Spain. PBMCs, B-cell-depleted T cells, or T cells provided the cDNA or gDNA that made up the material.

The chain links TRBV7-6 to TRBJ1-1; 8 positions agree with TRBD1. Sequences were obtained from peripheral blood. The sequence was obtained from a woman aged 70-85 years with COVID-19, enrolled during active disease. CDR3 region: CASSPSGTGSRAFF. The CDR3 DNA follows: TGTGCCAGCAGCCCCTCCGGGACAGGTTCGAGGGCTTTCTTT. The variable domain in full, with the rest retrieved from reference TRBV7-6 and TRBJ1-1, is GAGVSQSPRYKVTKRGQDVALRCDPISGHVSLYWYRQALGQGPEFLTYFNYEAQQDKSGLPNDRFSAERPEGSISTLTIQRTEQRDSAMYRCASSPSGTGSRAFFGQGTRLTVV.